This T cell receptor beta chain came from a study of beta chain features in type 1 diabetes. Study-wide results and caveats: Although PCR might favor shorter templates, it would do so equally in patients and controls.

Sequenced material consisted of expressed TCRB transcripts (all of the isolated RNA was reverse transcribed). The repertoire was sequenced with immunoSEQ multiplex PCR; TCRdb's copy has only in-frame clones and lacks some. The repertoire holds approximately 150,000 clones, with about 10% as singletons. This clone was picked up a small number of times. Its matching antigen is unknown. CDR1 SGHTA and CDR2 FQGTGA come from the germline V gene. The CDR3 is 13 amino acids. The ends were cut back, 2 bases at V and 1 base at J, with 6 bases in the middle. The sequencing sample was made of naive CD4+ T cells from blood. The clonotype originates from a man younger than 35 in good health. The chain is built from TRBV7-3 and TRBJ2-7; no reliable D call. CDR3 protein: CASSLSGSYEQYF. The CDR3 coding sequence is TGTGCCAGCAGCTTATCAGGATCCTACGAGCAGTACTTC.